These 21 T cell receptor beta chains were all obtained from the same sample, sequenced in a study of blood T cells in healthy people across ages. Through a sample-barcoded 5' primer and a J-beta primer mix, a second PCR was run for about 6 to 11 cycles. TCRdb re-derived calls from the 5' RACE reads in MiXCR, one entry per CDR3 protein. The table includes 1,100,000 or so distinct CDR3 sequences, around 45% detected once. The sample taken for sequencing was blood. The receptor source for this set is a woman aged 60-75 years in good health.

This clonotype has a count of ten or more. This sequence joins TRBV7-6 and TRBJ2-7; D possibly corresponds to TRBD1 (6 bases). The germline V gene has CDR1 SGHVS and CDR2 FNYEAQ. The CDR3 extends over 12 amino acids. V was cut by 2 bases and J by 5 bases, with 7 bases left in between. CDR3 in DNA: TGTGCCAGCAGCTTAACAGGGAACGAGCAGTACTTC. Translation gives CASSLTGNEQYF.

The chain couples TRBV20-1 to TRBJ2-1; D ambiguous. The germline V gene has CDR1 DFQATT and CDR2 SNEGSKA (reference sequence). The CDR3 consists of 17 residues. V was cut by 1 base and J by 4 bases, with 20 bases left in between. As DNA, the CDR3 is TGCAGTGCTAGAGCCCCGTTGGGCCAACGAGCTTACAATGAGCAGTTCTTC. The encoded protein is CSARAPLGQRAYNEQFF.

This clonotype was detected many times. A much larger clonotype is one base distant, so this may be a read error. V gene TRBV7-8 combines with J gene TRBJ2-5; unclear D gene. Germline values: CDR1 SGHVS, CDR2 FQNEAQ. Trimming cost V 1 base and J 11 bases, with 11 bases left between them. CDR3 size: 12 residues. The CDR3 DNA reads TGTGCCAGCAGCTTAGGAGAGAATGAGCAGTACTTC. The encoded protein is CASSLGENEQYF.

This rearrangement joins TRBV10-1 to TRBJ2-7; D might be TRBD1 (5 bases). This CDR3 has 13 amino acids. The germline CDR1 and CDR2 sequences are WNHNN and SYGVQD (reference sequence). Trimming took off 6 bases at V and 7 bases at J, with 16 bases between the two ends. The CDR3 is CASSWASSGEQYF. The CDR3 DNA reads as TGCGCCAGCAGCTGGGCATCTTCAGGGGAGCAGTACTTC.

The CDR3 loop is CASSHQTGALLYGYTF. CDR3 DNA: TGTGCCAGCAGTCACCAGACAGGGGCGCTCCTCTATGGCTACACCTTC. The V and J genes are TRBV12-3 or TRBV12-4 and TRBJ1-2; 8 bases are shared with TRBD1. J was trimmed by 4 bases and V by 5 bases; bases with no gene match: 12. There are 16 residues in the CDR3.

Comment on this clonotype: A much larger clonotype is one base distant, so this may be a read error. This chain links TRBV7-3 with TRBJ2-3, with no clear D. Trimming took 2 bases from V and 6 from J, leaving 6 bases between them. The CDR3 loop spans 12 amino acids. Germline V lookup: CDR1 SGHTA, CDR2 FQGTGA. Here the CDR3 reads CASSLHGDTQYF. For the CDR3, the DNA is TGTGCCAGCAGCTTACACGGGGATACGCAGTATTTT.

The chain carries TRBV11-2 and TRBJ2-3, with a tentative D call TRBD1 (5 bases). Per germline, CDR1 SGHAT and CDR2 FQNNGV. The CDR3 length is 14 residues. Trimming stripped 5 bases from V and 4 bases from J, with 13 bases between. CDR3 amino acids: CASSPPGWADTQYF. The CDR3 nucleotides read TGTGCCAGCAGCCCCCCAGGGTGGGCAGATACGCAGTATTTT.

The CDR3 loop reads CSATRSVRETQYF. For the CDR3, the DNA is TGCAGTGCGACCCGTTCAGTGAGGGAGACCCAGTACTTC. This chain connects TRBV20-1 to TRBJ2-5; D not resolved. Trimming removed 6 bases at V and 5 bases at J, with 16 bases between. From germline, CDR1 is DFQATT and CDR2 SNEGSKA (reference sequence). This CDR3 contains 13 residues.

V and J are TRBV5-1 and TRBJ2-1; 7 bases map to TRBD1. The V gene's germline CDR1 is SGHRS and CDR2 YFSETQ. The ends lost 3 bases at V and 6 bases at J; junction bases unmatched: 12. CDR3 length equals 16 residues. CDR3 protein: CASSSERTGLGNEQFF. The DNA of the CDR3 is TGCGCCAGCAGCTCGGAAAGGACAGGTCTCGGCAATGAGCAGTTCTTC.

The CDR3 region is CASTLTGRLSNQPQHF. CDR3 DNA: TGTGCCAGCACGTTGACAGGGCGACTAAGCAATCAGCCCCAGCATTTT. The chain is built from TRBV2 and TRBJ1-5; 7 bases match TRBD1. The CDR3 consists of 16 residues. J gave up 1 base and V 7 bases, and 10 bases lay outside the gene matches. Germline values: CDR1 SNHLY, CDR2 FYNNEI.

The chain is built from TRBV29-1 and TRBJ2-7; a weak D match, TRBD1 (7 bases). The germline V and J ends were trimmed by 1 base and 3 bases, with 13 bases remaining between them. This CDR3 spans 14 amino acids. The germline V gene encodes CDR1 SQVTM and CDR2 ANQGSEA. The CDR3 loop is CSVEVAGGGYEQYF. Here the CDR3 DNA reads TGCAGCGTTGAAGTGGCAGGGGGAGGCTACGAGCAGTACTTC.

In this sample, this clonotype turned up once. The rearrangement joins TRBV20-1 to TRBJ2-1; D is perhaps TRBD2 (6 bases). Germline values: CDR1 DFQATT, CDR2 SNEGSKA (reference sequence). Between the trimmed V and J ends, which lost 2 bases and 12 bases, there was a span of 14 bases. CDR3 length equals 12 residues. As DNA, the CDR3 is TGCAGTGCTAGAAGGTCAGGGACTGGGCAGTTCTTC. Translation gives CSARRSGTGQFF.

The CDR3 DNA reads as TGTGCCAGTTACGGGACAGGGCACAATGAGCAGTTCTTC. Protein: CASYGTGHNEQFF. This sequence joins TRBV12-3 or TRBV12-4 and TRBJ2-1, with 9 bases aligning to TRBD1. V shed 9 bases and J 5 bases; nucleotides not matched to a gene: 5. The CDR3 covers 13 residues.

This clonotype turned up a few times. The CDR3 region has the DNA TGCAGTGCTAGATTGAAAACCGGGGAGCTGTTTTTT. Residues: CSARLKTGELFF. The chain carries TRBV20-1 and TRBJ2-2; D not resolved. The V gene lost 2 bases and the J gene lost 5 bases, with 6 bases spanning the gap. The CDR3 length is 12 residues. Germline V gene data show CDR1 as DFQATT and CDR2 as SNEGSKA (reference sequence).

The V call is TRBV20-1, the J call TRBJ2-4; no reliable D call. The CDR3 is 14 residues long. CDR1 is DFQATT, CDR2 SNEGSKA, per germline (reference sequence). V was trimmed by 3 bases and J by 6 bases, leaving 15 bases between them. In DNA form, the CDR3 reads TGCAGTGCTAGTCCCCCTCTAATGACAAACATTCAGTACTTC. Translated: CSASPPLMTNIQYF.

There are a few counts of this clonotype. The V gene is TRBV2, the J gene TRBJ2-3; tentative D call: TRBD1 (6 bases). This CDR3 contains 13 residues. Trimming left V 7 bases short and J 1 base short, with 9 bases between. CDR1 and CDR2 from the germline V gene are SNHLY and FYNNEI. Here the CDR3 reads CASTGTRTDTQYF. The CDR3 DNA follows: TGTGCCAGCACGGGGACACGCACAGATACGCAGTATTTT.

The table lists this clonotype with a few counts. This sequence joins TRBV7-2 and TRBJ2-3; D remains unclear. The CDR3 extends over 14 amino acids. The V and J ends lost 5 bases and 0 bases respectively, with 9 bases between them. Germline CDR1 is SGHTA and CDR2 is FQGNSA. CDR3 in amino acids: CASSPVASTDTQYF. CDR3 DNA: TGTGCCAGCAGCCCGGTTGCTAGCACAGATACGCAGTATTTT.

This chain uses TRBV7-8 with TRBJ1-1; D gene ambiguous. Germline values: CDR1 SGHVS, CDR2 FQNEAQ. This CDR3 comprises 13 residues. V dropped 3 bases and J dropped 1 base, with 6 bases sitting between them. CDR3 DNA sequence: TGTGCCAGCAGCTTTAGTGAGAACACTGAAGCTTTCTTT. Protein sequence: CASSFSENTEAFF.

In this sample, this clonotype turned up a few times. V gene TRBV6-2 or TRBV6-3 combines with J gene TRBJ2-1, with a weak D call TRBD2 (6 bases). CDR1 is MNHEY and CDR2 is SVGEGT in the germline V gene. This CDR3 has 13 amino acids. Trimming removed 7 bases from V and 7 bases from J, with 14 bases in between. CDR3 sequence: CASMRVSGNEQFF. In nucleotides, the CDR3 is TGTGCCAGCATGCGGGTTAGCGGTAATGAGCAGTTCTTC.

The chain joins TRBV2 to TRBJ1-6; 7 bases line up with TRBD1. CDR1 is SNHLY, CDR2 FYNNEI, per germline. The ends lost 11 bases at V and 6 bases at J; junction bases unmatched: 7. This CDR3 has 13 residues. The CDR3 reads CAGRQGGNSPLHF. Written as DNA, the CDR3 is TGTGCCGGGAGACAGGGCGGTAATTCACCCCTCCACTTT.

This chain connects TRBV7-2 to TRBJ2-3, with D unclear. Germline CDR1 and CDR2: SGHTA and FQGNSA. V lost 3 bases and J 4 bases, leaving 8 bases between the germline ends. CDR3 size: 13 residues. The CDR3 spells CASSFPGADTQYF. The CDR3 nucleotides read TGTGCCAGCAGCTTCCCCGGAGCAGATACGCAGTATTTT.